Listed here are 19 T cell receptor beta chains from one sample, sequenced in a study of blood T cell repertoires in COVID-19. Some clones are missing from TCRdb's copy, which holds only in-frame ones; the method was immunoSEQ multiplex PCR. The sample lists 200,000 to 300,000 clones; over 80% were seen once. Sequencing was performed on peripheral blood. Every receptor here comes from a man in his forties with acute or convalescent COVID-19.

For the CDR3, the DNA is TGCGCCAGCAGCCCTAATTGGCAGGGGGCGCGGGAGACCCAGTACTTC. Encoded protein: CASSPNWQGARETQYF. The chain couples TRBV4-3 to TRBJ2-5; 8 bases are shared with TRBD1. This CDR3 comprises 16 residues. Germline V gene sequence: CDR1 LGHNA, CDR2 YSLEER. After removal of 4 bases from V and 5 bases from J, the junction contained 12 bases not matched to a gene.

The rearrangement joins TRBV6-5 to TRBJ1-2; D unresolved. This CDR3 has 16 amino acids. The germline V gene encodes CDR1 MNHEY and CDR2 SVGAGI. The V gene lost 0 bases and the J gene lost 4 bases, with 15 bases spanning the gap. The CDR3 sequence: CASSYSRGLSTYGYTF. The CDR3 nucleotides read TGTGCCAGCAGTTACTCGAGAGGGCTGAGTACCTATGGCTACACCTTC.

The chain joins TRBV9 to TRBJ1-2, with D tentatively TRBD1 (5 bases). Trimming pared 2 bases from V and 5 bases from J, leaving 13 bases between. The CDR3 is made up of 14 amino acids. Germline V gene lookup returns CDR1 SGDLS and CDR2 YYNGEE. CDR3 in amino acids: CASSVTSGWYGYTF. CDR3 coding DNA: TGTGCCAGCAGCGTTACTTCAGGGTGGTATGGCTACACCTTC.

The chain combines TRBV7-8 with TRBJ1-2; tentatively, D is TRBD1 (5 bases). The CDR3 length is 13 residues. The germline V gene has CDR1 SGHVS and CDR2 FQNEAQ. V lost 7 bases to trimming and J lost 8 bases, with 17 bases between them. DNA of the CDR3: TGTGCCAGCACCTTTGACTTTGCAGGGGGCTACACCTTC. Its translation is CASTFDFAGGYTF.

V and J are TRBV5-1 and TRBJ2-1, with 8 bases that match TRBD2. CDR1 SGHRS and CDR2 YFSETQ come from the germline V gene. The CDR3 contains 15 residues. V dropped 1 base and J dropped 8; count of bases not matched to a gene: 8. The DNA for the CDR3 is TGCGCCAGCAGCTTGAGTGGGACTAGTCTCGATGAGCAGTTCTTC. It yields the protein CASSLSGTSLDEQFF. Full variable domain (outside the CDR3, taken from reference TRBV5-1 and TRBJ2-1): KAGVTQTPRYLIKTRGQQVTLSCSPISGHRSVSWYQQTPGQGLQFLFEYFSETQRNKGNFPGRFSGRQFSNSRSEMNVSTLELGDSALYLCASSLSGTSLDEQFFGPGTRLTVL.

This clone was observed a few times. This chain uses TRBV9 with TRBJ1-6; the match to TRBD1 covers 8 bases. Germline lookup yields CDR1 SGDLS and CDR2 YYNGEE. V trimming: 0 bases; J trimming: 10 bases; junction bases outside the gene matches: 6. This CDR3 region has 15 residues. CDR3: CASSVAGQGGSPLHF. The CDR3 coding sequence is TGTGCCAGCAGCGTAGCCGGACAGGGTGGATCACCCCTCCACTTT.

V is TRBV7-8 and J is TRBJ2-7, with D tentatively TRBD1 (5 bases). V lost 7 bases and J lost 7, with 11 bases in between. Germline V gene lookup returns CDR1 SGHVS and CDR2 FQNEAQ. This CDR3 spans 11 amino acids. The CDR3 region has the DNA TGTGCCAGCACCTCAGGGTGGGAGCAGTACTTC. This translates into CASTSGWEQYF.

This clone was observed a handful of times. The chain combines TRBV2 with TRBJ1-1, with 7 nucleotides matching TRBD1. In germline, CDR1 is SNHLY, CDR2 FYNNEI. The CDR3 sequence is 12 residues long. CDR3 sequence reads: CGEGQQNTEAFF. Here the CDR3 DNA reads TGTGGAGAGGGACAGCAGAACACTGAAGCTTTCTTT.

The chain has TRBV29-1 and TRBJ2-1, with 13 bases lining up with TRBD2. The CDR3 is 14 amino acids. The germline gives CDR1 SQVTM, CDR2 ANQGSEA. Trimming cost V 5 bases and J 8 bases; bases outside gene matches: 6. CDR3 sequence: CSVKVTSGRDEQFF. Here the CDR3 DNA reads TGCAGCGTTAAAGTCACTAGCGGGAGGGATGAGCAGTTCTTC.

This chain links TRBV11-3 with TRBJ2-3, with 11 positions matching TRBD1. This CDR3 has 16 residues. V dropped 4 bases and J dropped 1; count of bases not matched to a gene: 4. Per germline, CDR1 SGHNT and CDR2 YENEEA. CDR3 coding DNA: TGTGCCAGCAGCTCTCGGACAGGGGGCCGCACAGATACGCAGTATTTT. It is translated as CASSSRTGGRTDTQYF.

This clone appeared once. The V call is TRBV30, the J call TRBJ2-3, with 12 positions matching TRBD1. The germline V gene encodes CDR1 GTSNPN and CDR2 SVGIG (reference sequence). Losses at the gene ends were 1 base for V and 6 bases for J; bases not matched to a gene: 5. This CDR3 contains 15 residues. CDR3 nucleotides: TGTGCCTGGAGTGCCGGGACAGGGGGCTGGGATACGCAGTATTTT. It yields the protein CAWSAGTGGWDTQYF. Filled out from reference TRBV30 and TRBJ2-3, the complete variable domain reads SQTIHQWPATLVQPVGSPLSLECTVEGTSNPNLYWYRQAAGRGLQLLFYSVGIGQISSEVPQNLSASRPQDRQFILSSKKLLLSDSGFYLCAWSAGTGGWDTQYFGPGTRLTVL.

The CDR3 sequence: CASSSRDSANYGYTF. The CDR3 DNA is TGCGCCAGCAGCTCCCGGGACAGCGCTAACTATGGCTACACCTTC. This chain connects TRBV5-1 to TRBJ1-2; 7 nucleotides match TRBD1. The CDR3 has 15 amino acids. The germline V gene encodes CDR1 SGHRS and CDR2 YFSETQ. The ends lost 3 bases at V and 0 bases at J; junction bases unmatched: 5.

The chain recombines TRBV4-1 with TRBJ2-3; 9 bases line up with TRBD2. The CDR3 has 20 amino acids. J gave up 3 bases and V 5 bases, and 21 bases lay outside the gene matches. Germline V CDR1 and CDR2: MGHRA, YSYEKL. The CDR3 DNA sequence: TGCGCCAGCAGCTCTCGTTGGGTAGCGGGAGATTGGTTAGCTACAGATACGCAGTATTTT. Its protein is CASSSRWVAGDWLATDTQYF.

Concerning this clone itself: A read error is possible here, since a much larger clone lies one base away. The gene calls are TRBV7-2 and TRBJ2-5; 9 nucleotides line up with TRBD1. Germline V gene sequence: CDR1 SGHTA, CDR2 FQGNSA. The CDR3 runs to 14 residues. The V gene end was trimmed by 5 bases and the J gene end by 4 bases; junction bases not matched to a gene: 5. The CDR3 DNA sequence: TGTGCCAGCAGCCCCGGGACAGGGACAGAGACCCAGTACTTC. This sequence encodes CASSPGTGTETQYF. Variable domain in full (rest from reference TRBV7-2 and TRBJ2-5): GAGVSQSPSNKVTEKGKDVELRCDPISGHTALYWYRQSLGQGLEFLIYFQGNSAPDKSGLPSDRFSAERTGGSVSTLTIQRTQQEDSAVYLCASSPGTGTETQYFGPGTRLLVL.

V is TRBV19 and J is TRBJ1-1; D remains ambiguous. Trimming removed 7 bases at V and 0 bases at J, with 15 bases between. Germline V gene lookup returns CDR1 LNHDA and CDR2 SQIVND (reference sequence). This CDR3 spans 15 amino acids. The CDR3 sequence: CASKVSLYMNTEAFF. For the CDR3, the DNA is TGTGCCAGTAAAGTCAGTTTATATATGAACACTGAAGCTTTCTTT.

This sequence joins TRBV18 and TRBJ1-5, with D possibly matching TRBD1 (6 bases). The CDR3 has 14 residues. Looked up from germline, CDR1 is KGHSH and CDR2 is LQKENI. V lost 5 bases and J lost 3, with 11 bases in between. CDR3 nucleotides: TGTGCCAGCTCAAATGGACAGCACAATCAGCCCCAGCATTTT. Translation gives CASSNGQHNQPQHF.

In its sample, this clone was seen a few times. The CDR3 region is CASSASTGSNGNTIYF. CDR3 nucleotide sequence: TGCGCCAGCAGCGCCTCGACAGGGTCTAATGGAAACACCATATATTTT. The chain has TRBV5-1 and TRBJ1-3; TRBD1 matches at 7 bases. The CDR3 is 16 residues long. Germline-derived CDR1 and CDR2 are SGHRS and YFSETQ. V trimming: 4 bases; J trimming: 3 bases; junction bases outside the gene matches: 10.

The chain recombines TRBV27 with TRBJ2-7; TRBD1 matches 7 bases. The CDR3 runs 14 residues. V gave up 4 bases and J gave up 2 bases; unmatched junction bases: 5. Germline V gives CDR1 MNHEY, CDR2 SMNVEV (reference sequence). The CDR3 DNA sequence: TGTGCCAGCAGTTCCCTGACAGGGACCTACGAGCAGTACTTC. Translation gives CASSSLTGTYEQYF.

The chain carries TRBV7-3 and TRBJ2-2; D perhaps matches TRBD2 (6 bases). V dropped 5 bases and J dropped 5 bases, with 9 bases sitting between them. The CDR3 is 13 amino acids. Germline V gene data show CDR1 as SGHTA and CDR2 as FQGTGA. CDR3 nucleotide sequence: TGTGCCAGCAGCCGGGACTTGACCGGGGAGCTGTTTTTT. As protein: CASSRDLTGELFF.